One and the same sample provided the 20 T cell receptor beta chains below, sequenced in a study of breast tumors, draining lymph nodes, adjacent tissues. TCRdb used MiXCR to reprocess the multiplex PCR reads, holding one entry per CDR3 protein. The sample lists tens of thousands of distinct CDR3 sequences, roughly 29% occurring once. The lymph nodes were axillary draining lymph nodes from breast cancer patients. Sequences were obtained from axillary lymph node tissue. All receptors derive from a female donor with breast cancer. Some clones in this sample may be carry-over from other donors' samples.

This clonotype was seen repeatedly, ten times or more. This chain connects TRBV29-1 to TRBJ2-2, with 8 bases that match TRBD1. Germline V gene data show CDR1 as SQVTM and CDR2 as ANQGSEA. The trim removed 6 bases at V and 3 bases at J, leaving 6 bases unmatched. The CDR3 loop spans 14 amino acids. CDR3: CSVVQGADTGELFF. The DNA of the CDR3 is TGCAGCGTAGTTCAGGGGGCTGACACCGGGGAGCTGTTTTTT.

The gene calls are TRBV2 and TRBJ2-7; 8 positions agree with TRBD2. V was clipped by 8 bases and J by 2 bases; unmatched bases: 5. CDR3 length equals 13 residues. Germline V gene lookup returns CDR1 SNHLY and CDR2 FYNNEI. CDR3 coding DNA: TGTGCCAGCGGCCGGGAGGGCCCCTACGAGCAGTACTTC. Its protein product is CASGREGPYEQYF. The full variable domain, completed using reference TRBV2 and TRBJ2-7, is EPEVTQTPSHQVTQMGQEVILRCVPISNHLYFYWYRQILGQKVEFLVSFYNNEISEKSEIFDDQFSVERPDGSNFTLKIRSTKLEDSAMYFCASGREGPYEQYFGPGTRLTVT.

On this clonotype itself: A much larger clone is a single base away; this may be a read error. This chain joins TRBV6-1 and TRBJ2-7; TRBD2 might be the D (6 bases). There are 12 residues in the CDR3. The germline CDR1 and CDR2 sequences are MNHNS and SASEGT. The V and J ends lost 11 bases and 2 bases respectively, with 13 bases between them. DNA for the CDR3: TGTGCCTGCATGACTAGAACCTACGAGCAGTACTTC. It specifies CACMTRTYEQYF.

At least ten counts were recorded for this clonotype. The chain recombines TRBV20-1 with TRBJ2-2; D may be TRBD2 (6 bases). Per the germline V gene, CDR1 is DFQATT and CDR2 is SNEGSKA (reference sequence). CDR3 size: 14 residues. Trimming removed 0 bases at V and 5 bases at J, with 10 bases between. As DNA, the CDR3 is TGCAGTGCTAGAGATCGGAGCGGGACCGGGGAGCTGTTTTTT. Protein product: CSARDRSGTGELFF.

Concerning this clonotype: No conserved phenylalanine or tryptophan ends this CDR3, so it is likely a read error. The rearrangement links TRBV15 to TRBJ1-5, with 8 bases matching TRBD1. The ends lost 5 bases at V and 7 bases at J; junction bases unmatched: 10. Germline CDR1 is LNHNV and CDR2 is YYDKDF (reference sequence). The length of the CDR3 is 15 residues. CDR3 DNA sequence: TGTGCCACCAGCCCATCCAGGACAGGGTGGCAGCCCCAGCATTCT. It specifies CATSPSRTGWQPQHS.

This clonotype has a count of ten or more. The gene calls are TRBV29-1 and TRBJ2-5, with 9 positions matching TRBD2. Germline lookup yields CDR1 SQVTM and CDR2 ANQGSEA. The CDR3 contains 16 residues. J gave up 4 bases and V 1 base, and 10 bases lay outside the gene matches. Here the CDR3 reads CSVEVGSSGKSETQYF. The CDR3 coding sequence is TGCAGCGTTGAAGTGGGATCTAGCGGGAAGTCAGAGACCCAGTACTTC.

The chain uses TRBV10-1 and TRBJ1-2, with D possibly being TRBD1 (6 bases). The CDR3 is made up of 15 amino acids. In germline, CDR1 is WNHNN, CDR2 SYGVQD (reference sequence). V dropped 3 bases and J dropped 4 bases, with 15 bases sitting between them. CDR3: CASSDLSDRAYGYTF. CDR3 bases: TGCGCCAGCAGTGACCTCTCGGACAGAGCCTATGGCTACACCTTC.

This clonotype was detected ten times or more. The chain uses TRBV7-9 and TRBJ2-3; D possibly corresponds to TRBD2 (6 bases). V was cut by 2 bases and J by 3 bases, with 24 bases left in between. The CDR3 runs 19 residues. CDR1 SEHNR and CDR2 FQNEAQ come from the germline V gene (reference sequence). CDR3 loop: CASSLKHEQRREVTDTQYF. The CDR3 coding sequence is TGTGCCAGCAGCTTAAAACACGAACAACGGAGGGAAGTTACAGATACGCAGTATTTT.

About this clonotype itself: A much larger clone sits a single nucleotide away, making a read error possible. The J gene is TRBJ2-7, the V gene TRBV6-1; 7 nucleotides match TRBD1. CDR1 and CDR2 (germline): MNHNS, SASEGT. After removal of 6 bases from V and 4 bases from J, the junction contained 12 bases not matched to a gene. The CDR3 extends over 15 amino acids. The chain's CDR3 is CASSEGATWAYEQYF. Here the CDR3 DNA reads TGTGCCAGCAGCGAGGGGGCTACTTGGGCTTACGAGCAGTACTTC.

This clonotype has ten or more counts. The rearrangement joins TRBV20-1 to TRBJ2-6; D is perhaps TRBD1 (6 bases). This CDR3 spans 14 amino acids. V gave up 2 bases and J gave up 3 bases, with 8 bases separating them. Germline lookup yields CDR1 DFQATT and CDR2 SNEGSKA (reference sequence). The CDR3 DNA is TGCAGTGCTAGAACAGGGCTTGGGGCCAACGTCCTGACTTTC. It encodes CSARTGLGANVLTF.

There are many counts of this clonotype. CDR3 residues: CASSVVRGSTDTQYF. The CDR3 region has the DNA TGTGCCAGCAGCGTAGTGAGGGGGAGCACAGATACGCAGTATTTT. The rearrangement uses TRBV9 and TRBJ2-3, with a weak D call TRBD1 (6 bases). Germline V CDR1 and CDR2: SGDLS, YYNGEE. The length of the CDR3 is 15 residues. Trimming stripped 0 bases from V and 0 bases from J, with 8 bases between.

In the case of this clonotype: The conserved phenylalanine or tryptophan is not found at the CDR3 terminus, so this likely reflects a read error. The V and J genes are TRBV11-1 and TRBJ2-3, with 15 positions matching TRBD2. Germline assignment: CDR1 SGHAT and CDR2 FQDESV (reference sequence). The CDR3 has 19 residues. The CDR3 region has the DNA TGCGCCAGCAGCTTACGTAGGACTAGCGGGAGGGCATCCACAGATACGCAGTATTCT. It codes for CASSLRRTSGRASTDTQYS.

Comment on this clonotype: This sequence may be a read error, since a much larger clone differs from it by one base. No conserved phenylalanine or tryptophan ends this CDR3, so it is likely a read error. The V gene is TRBV9, the J gene TRBJ1-1, with D hard to call. Germline V gives CDR1 SGDLS, CDR2 YYNGEE. Between the trimmed V and J ends, which lost 0 bases and 7 bases, there was a span of 10 bases. The CDR3 covers 13 residues. The CDR3 region is CASSVDVGLEAFL. CDR3 nucleotides: TGTGCCAGCAGCGTAGATGTGGGCCTTGAAGCTTTCCTT.

Notes on this clonotype: A much larger clone differs by one base, so this may be a read error. Here the CDR3 omits its conserved ending phenylalanine or tryptophan, so a read error is the likely source. V gene TRBV27 combines with J gene TRBJ2-7; tentative D call: TRBD1 (5 bases). The V gene's germline CDR1 is MNHEY and CDR2 SMNVEV (reference sequence). The V and J ends lost 6 bases and 0 bases respectively, with 15 bases between them. The CDR3 spans 15 residues. CDR3 in DNA: TGTGCCAGCAGCAAAGAACAGGAGAGCTCCTACGAGCAGTACCTC. It specifies CASSKEQESSYEQYL.

This rearrangement joins TRBV20-1 to TRBJ2-3, with 9 bases identical to TRBD2. Germline loops: CDR1 DFQATT, CDR2 SNEGSKA (reference sequence). Trimming removed 5 bases from V and 3 bases from J; junction bases left unmatched: 15. This CDR3 is 17 amino acids long. The CDR3 protein is CSAGAIAGDIGTDTQYF. The CDR3 region has the DNA TGCAGTGCTGGTGCTATAGCGGGAGATATTGGTACAGATACGCAGTATTTT.

With regard to this clonotype: Compared with germline, one end of the junction differs, possibly owing to a read error. CDR3 sequence reads: CSWTDANYGHTF. The DNA for the CDR3 is TGCTCTTGGACCGATGCTAACTATGGCCACACCTTC. The rearrangement joins TRBV20-1 to TRBJ1-2; D is unresolved. The CDR3 length is 12 residues. CDR1 and CDR2 from the germline V gene are DFQATT and SNEGSKA (reference sequence).

The sample holds many counts of this clonotype. V gene TRBV20-1 combines with J gene TRBJ2-3; D remains ambiguous. Germline assignment: CDR1 DFQATT and CDR2 SNEGSKA (reference sequence). The CDR3 has 13 amino acids. The V end was cut by 2 bases, the J end by 9 bases, with 15 bases between. Here the CDR3 reads CSARFPGRKTQYF. CDR3 nucleotides: TGCAGTGCTAGATTTCCGGGTCGAAAGACGCAGTATTTT.

The chain couples TRBV12-3 or TRBV12-4 to TRBJ2-3; the match to TRBD1 covers 7 bases. V was pared by 4 bases and J by 3 bases, with 1 base of the junction left unmatched. This CDR3 spans 13 amino acids. The CDR3 nucleotides are TGTGCCAGCAGTTCGACAGGGACAGATACGCAGTATTTT. This sequence encodes CASSSTGTDTQYF.

A remark on this clonotype: This may be a read error, as it is one base from a much larger clone. The V call is TRBV5-6, the J call TRBJ2-1; TRBD1 matches 10 bases. The CDR3 length is 16 residues. Germline CDR1 is SGHDT and CDR2 is YYEEEE. CDR3 sequence reads: CASRKDRGRLYNEQSF. The CDR3 DNA reads as TGTGCCAGCAGAAAAGACAGGGGGCGATTATACAATGAGCAGTCCTTC. The full variable domain, with the rest looked up from reference TRBV5-6 and TRBJ2-1, is DAGVTQSPTHLIKTRGQQVTLRCSPKSGHDTVSWYQQALGQGPQFIFQYYEEEERQRGNFPDRFSGHQFPNYSSELNVNALLLGDSALYLCASRKDRGRLYNEQSFGPGTRLTVL.

Regarding this clonotype: A junction boundary mismatches the germline segment, possibly from a read error. This rearrangement joins TRBV20-1 to TRBJ2-5, with D uncertain. CDR1 and CDR2 (germline): DFQATT, SNEGSKA (reference sequence). The CDR3 has 11 residues. As DNA, the CDR3 is TGCAGTGCCCAGGACCAAGAGACCCAGTCCTTC. Amino acids: CSAQDQETQSF.